The 19 T cell receptor beta chains in this list originate from one sample, sequenced in a study of blood T cell repertoires in COVID-19. Libraries were prepared by immunoSEQ multiplex PCR; TCRdb keeps only in-frame clonotypes and omits some of them. The repertoire holds approximately 250,000 clones, with approximately 84% as singletons. The sequenced sample consisted of peripheral blood. Receptor source: a human donor in a cohort sampled during active COVID-19.

This chain links TRBV18 with TRBJ2-5; D is ambiguous. The CDR3 is 13 amino acids. Germline V gene sequence: CDR1 KGHSH, CDR2 LQKENI. V shed 6 bases and J shed 4 bases, with 12 bases lying between them. The CDR3 is CASSRSRGETQYF. The CDR3, as DNA: TGTGCCAGCTCGAGGAGCAGAGGAGAGACCCAGTACTTC.

The sample holds one count of this clone. The chain uses TRBV20-1 and TRBJ1-4, with a tentative D call TRBD1 (6 bases). CDR3 size: 17 residues. Germline values: CDR1 DFQATT, CDR2 SNEGSKA (reference sequence). V lost 3 bases to trimming and J lost 7 bases, with 24 bases between them. CDR3 amino acids: CSASSFGGQAAGEKLFF. The CDR3 region has the DNA TGCAGTGCTAGTAGCTTCGGGGGGCAGGCCGCGGGTGAAAAACTGTTTTTT.

This chain links TRBV27 with TRBJ1-2; D gene unclear. CDR1 MNHEY and CDR2 SMNVEV come from the germline V gene (reference sequence). Trimming cost V 8 bases and J 1 base, with 14 bases left between them. CDR3 length: 14 amino acids. In DNA, the CDR3 is TGTGCCAGCCGATCACCCACTCTTAACTATGGCTACACCTTC. This sequence encodes CASRSPTLNYGYTF.

DNA of the CDR3: TGTGCCAGCCGCGAGCTCTACGAGCAGTACTTC. Translated, it gives CASRELYEQYF. The chain joins TRBV2 to TRBJ2-7; D unresolved. There are 11 residues in the CDR3. Trimming left V 8 bases short and J 3 bases short, with 8 bases between. Germline CDR1 reads SNHLY; CDR2 reads FYNNEI.

The V gene is TRBV18, the J gene TRBJ1-4; TRBD1 matches at 10 bases. The length of the CDR3 is 16 residues. V lost 3 bases, J lost 10 bases, and 11 bases stayed unmatched. Germline V gives CDR1 KGHSH, CDR2 LQKENI. In nucleotides, the CDR3 is TGTGCCAGCTCACCGGGACAGGGGATCAATACGGTAAAACTGTTTTTT. This translates into CASSPGQGINTVKLFF.

The chain links TRBV5-1 to TRBJ2-4; 12 bases line up with TRBD2. Germline V gene sequence: CDR1 SGHRS, CDR2 YFSETQ. V lost 4 bases, J lost 4 bases, and 12 bases stayed unmatched. The CDR3 is 18 residues long. CDR3 coding DNA: TGCGCCAGCAGCCCCGTTCCCTCTAGCGGGGGGGGAAAAAACATTCAGTACTTC. Its protein is CASSPVPSSGGGKNIQYF.

The J gene is TRBJ2-2, the V gene TRBV29-1, with 11 bases aligning to TRBD2. V was clipped by 4 bases and J by 4 bases; unmatched bases: 8. Per germline, CDR1 SQVTM and CDR2 ANQGSEA. This CDR3 comprises 16 residues. As DNA, the CDR3 is TGCAGCGTTGGGGGACAGCTAGCGGGAGGCACCGGGGAGCTGTTTTTT. This codes for CSVGGQLAGGTGELFF.

The chain employs TRBV15 and TRBJ1-1, with D unresolved. Trimming stripped 1 base from V and 6 bases from J, with 9 bases between. The CDR3 is 13 amino acids. CDR1 LNHNV and CDR2 YYDKDF come from the germline V gene (reference sequence). CDR3 region: CATSRVRRSEAFF. The CDR3 DNA follows: TGTGCCACCAGCAGAGTACGGAGATCTGAAGCTTTCTTT.

V and J are TRBV19 and TRBJ2-6; 7 bases fit TRBD1. Trimming removed 6 bases from V and 1 base from J; junction bases left unmatched: 3. Looked up from germline, CDR1 is LNHDA and CDR2 is SQIVND (reference sequence). The CDR3 totals 15 residues. For the CDR3, the DNA is TGTGCCAGTAGCCTACAGGGGTCTGGGGCCAACGTCCTGACTTTC. Translation: CASSLQGSGANVLTF.

Turning to this clone: Other DNA sequences in the sample encode the same CDR3. The J gene is TRBJ2-2, the V gene TRBV5-1; tentatively, D is TRBD2 (5 bases). This CDR3 comprises 16 residues. Germline V CDR1 and CDR2: SGHRS, YFSETQ. Deletions cut 0 bases from V and 0 bases from J, with 9 bases between. The CDR3, as DNA: TGCGCCAGCAGCTTGGCCCTAGCAGCGAACACCGGGGAGCTGTTTTTT. Residues: CASSLALAANTGELFF.

This clone is a singleton in its sample. V is TRBV5-4 and J is TRBJ2-7; D possibly corresponds to TRBD1 (6 bases). The V end lost 4 bases, the J end lost 4 bases, and 18 bases lay between the germline ends. The CDR3 covers 15 residues. In germline, CDR1 is SGHNT, CDR2 YYREEE (reference sequence). This CDR3 is CASSPRGREMYEQYF. The CDR3, as DNA: TGTGCCAGCAGCCCCAGGGGCAGGGAAATGTACGAGCAGTACTTC.

CDR3 in DNA: TGTGCCACCAGCGCCTCGACAGCGGGAGACGGGGATACGCAGTATTTT. Translation gives CATSASTAGDGDTQYF. The rearrangement links TRBV24-1 to TRBJ2-3, with 8 bases lining up with TRBD2. Germline CDR1 and CDR2: KGHDR and SFDVKD. Losses at the gene ends were 7 bases for V and 6 bases for J; bases not matched to a gene: 14. The CDR3 runs 16 residues.

The rearrangement uses TRBV18 and TRBJ2-6, with D hard to call. Germline CDR1 reads KGHSH; CDR2 reads LQKENI. Trimming left V 3 bases short and J 0 bases short, with 6 bases between. The CDR3 covers 15 residues. CDR3 in amino acids: CASSPERSGANVLTF. CDR3 in DNA: TGTGCCAGCTCACCCGAGCGCTCTGGGGCCAACGTCCTGACTTTC. Together with reference TRBV18 and TRBJ2-6, the CDR3 gives the full variable domain: NAGVMQNPRHLVRRRGQEARLRCSPMKGHSHVYWYRQLPEEGLKFMVYLQKENIIDESGMPKERFSAEFPKEGPSILRIQQVVRGDSAAYFCASSPERSGANVLTFGAGSRLTVL.

The V call is TRBV27, the J call TRBJ2-3, with 9 bases fitting TRBD2. The CDR3 runs 16 residues. Looked up from germline, CDR1 is MNHEY and CDR2 is SMNVEV (reference sequence). V shed 5 bases, J shed 4 bases, and the junction held 10 bases outside the gene matches. This CDR3 reads CASSPNPGLAADTQYF. Here the CDR3 DNA reads TGTGCCAGCAGTCCCAACCCGGGACTAGCTGCAGATACGCAGTATTTT.

The CDR3, as DNA: TGTGCCAGCAGCCTACCCACGGGGGCCAACGTCCTGACTTTC. Protein: CASSLPTGANVLTF. The rearrangement links TRBV5-6 to TRBJ2-6; D gene ambiguous. CDR3 length: 14 residues. Deletions cut 4 bases from V and 4 bases from J, with 9 bases between. CDR1 is SGHDT, CDR2 YYEEEE, per germline.

The genes are TRBV6-5 and TRBJ1-2, with 8 positions matching TRBD1. After removal of 6 bases from V and 4 bases from J, the junction contained 7 bases not matched to a gene. The germline gives CDR1 MNHEY, CDR2 SVGAGI. The CDR3 contains 14 residues. This chain's CDR3 is CASSRTQGVYGYTF. CDR3 DNA: TGTGCCAGCAGCCGAACACAGGGGGTCTATGGCTACACCTTC.

This chain uses TRBV11-2 with TRBJ1-1; D is ambiguous. CDR3 length: 14 residues. Trimming took 2 bases from V and 4 from J, leaving 11 bases between them. Germline assignment: CDR1 SGHAT and CDR2 FQNNGV. The CDR3 is CASSLQLGSTEAFF. The CDR3 nucleotides read TGTGCCAGCAGCTTACAGTTGGGGAGCACTGAAGCTTTCTTT. Full variable domain (remainder filled in from reference TRBV11-2 and TRBJ1-1): EAGVAQSPRYKIIEKRQSVAFWCNPISGHATLYWYQQILGQGPKLLIQFQNNGVVDDSQLPKDRFSAERLKGVDSTLKIQPAKLEDSAVYLCASSLQLGSTEAFFGQGTRLTVV.

CDR3 coding DNA: TGTGCCAGCAGTCGGGAGGGTGAGGGATATTATCAGCCCCAGCATTTT. It yields the protein CASSREGEGYYQPQHF. J is TRBJ1-5 and V is TRBV7-2, with no clear D. Trimming left V 6 bases short and J 5 bases short, with 20 bases between. The CDR3 spans 16 residues. CDR1 and CDR2 (germline): SGHTA, FQGNSA.

This rearrangement joins TRBV4-2 to TRBJ2-1; 11 nucleotides agree with TRBD1. There are 16 residues in the CDR3. V lost 2 bases to trimming and J lost 6 bases; unmatched junction nucleotides: 6. Germline CDR1 LGHNA, CDR2 YNFKEQ. The CDR3 protein is CASSQRTGGLVNEQFF. Here the CDR3 DNA reads TGTGCCAGCAGCCAACGGACAGGGGGCTTGGTCAATGAGCAGTTCTTC.